This TCR beta chain was documented in a study of early T cells in non-severe SARS-CoV-2 infection. This clonotype was detected many times. The CDR3 loop spans 16 amino acids. CDR1 and CDR2 from the germline V gene are SGHNT and YENEEA. V lost 5 bases and J lost 8; bases outside the gene matches: 14. MiXCR was run by TCRdb on the 5' RACE reads, yielding one entry per CDR3 protein. The data show around 27,000 distinct CDR3 sequences, approximately 2.9% seen once. The chain carries TRBV11-3 and TRBJ2-1, with 8 positions matching TRBD2. The sequence came from an adult who was a healthcare worker with PCR-confirmed SARS-CoV-2 infection or an uninfected control (not recorded which). Material for sequencing was whole blood. The CDR3 DNA sequence: TGTGCCAGCAGCCAAACTAACAGGCGGGGGGCTCATGAGCAGTTCTTC. Its translation: CASSQTNRRGAHEQFF.